Each of the 29 T cell receptor beta chains below was sequenced from the same sample in a study of blood T cell repertoires in COVID-19. This table comes from immunoSEQ multiplex PCR, and its TCRdb copy is limited to in-frame clones, with some not included. The top ten clones hold around 12% of a sample with approximately 440,000 clones, about 91% of them seen once. Specimen: peripheral blood. These receptors came from a woman aged 45-60 years with COVID-19, enrolled during active disease.

V gene TRBV24-1 combines with J gene TRBJ2-5; possibly TRBD2 for D (5 bases). Germline V lookup: CDR1 KGHDR, CDR2 SFDVKD. This CDR3 has 14 amino acids. Trimming pared 4 bases from V and 0 bases from J, leaving 8 bases between. CDR3 nucleotide sequence: TGTGCCACCAGTGAGGGGAGTTACCAAGAGACCCAGTACTTC. Its translation: CATSEGSYQETQYF.

This sequence joins TRBV3-1 (or the pseudogene TRBV3-2) and TRBJ1-3; tentatively, D is TRBD1 (5 bases). V lost 1 base and J 4 bases, leaving 11 bases between the germline ends. The CDR3 runs 15 residues. The germline gives CDR1 LGHDT, CDR2 YNNKEL (reference sequence). The CDR3 DNA is TGTGCCAGCAGCCAAGGACCGGGGGAGGGAAACACCATATATTTT. Residues: CASSQGPGEGNTIYF.

The CDR3 DNA is TGTGCCAGCAGGCCGATACAGGGGGCTGGCTACACCTTC. The encoded protein is CASRPIQGAGYTF. The chain employs TRBV6-5 and TRBJ1-2; 9 bases line up with TRBD1. CDR1 is MNHEY and CDR2 is SVGAGI in the germline V gene. V lost 6 bases to trimming and J lost 7 bases; unmatched junction nucleotides: 6. CDR3 length equals 13 residues.

The rearrangement links TRBV19 to TRBJ2-6, with 8 bases that match TRBD1. Per germline, CDR1 LNHDA and CDR2 SQIVND (reference sequence). The length of the CDR3 is 17 residues. The ends lost 5 bases at V and 0 bases at J; junction bases unmatched: 6. CDR3 in DNA: TGTGCCAGTAGTTTCACAGGGGGACACTCTGGGGCCAACGTCCTGACTTTC. Encoded protein: CASSFTGGHSGANVLTF. The full variable domain, with the rest looked up from reference TRBV19 and TRBJ2-6, is DGGITQSPKYLFRKEGQNVTLSCEQNLNHDAMYWYRQDPGQGLRLIYYSQIVNDFQKGDIAEGYSVSREKKESFPLTVTSAQKNPTAFYLCASSFTGGHSGANVLTFGAGSRLTVL.

The chain uses TRBV28 and TRBJ1-1; D gene uncertain. Germline assignment: CDR1 MDHEN and CDR2 SYDVKM. CDR3 size: 13 residues. V lost 6 bases and J 6 bases, leaving 14 bases between the germline ends. The CDR3 protein is CASSSAPQAEAFF. The CDR3 bases are TGTGCCAGCAGCTCTGCGCCCCAGGCTGAAGCTTTCTTT.

The chain recombines TRBV27 with TRBJ1-5; D unresolved. Trimming took 3 bases from V and 7 from J, leaving 13 bases between them. Germline V gene data show CDR1 as MNHEY and CDR2 as SMNVEV (reference sequence). The CDR3 sequence is 14 residues long. The CDR3 reads CASSLEGAWQPQHF. The DNA for the CDR3 is TGTGCCAGCAGTTTGGAGGGAGCGTGGCAGCCCCAGCATTTT.

This clone was detected a few times. The rearrangement links TRBV19 to TRBJ2-2; D is uncertain. Germline CDR1 LNHDA, CDR2 SQIVND (reference sequence). Between the trimmed V and J ends, which lost 6 bases and 0 bases, there was a span of 14 bases. This CDR3 contains 16 residues. The chain's CDR3 is CASRLQTNANTGELFF. The CDR3 nucleotides read TGTGCCAGTAGGCTACAGACGAACGCGAACACCGGGGAGCTGTTTTTT. The variable domain in full, completed from reference TRBV19 and TRBJ2-2, reads DGGITQSPKYLFRKEGQNVTLSCEQNLNHDAMYWYRQDPGQGLRLIYYSQIVNDFQKGDIAEGYSVSREKKESFPLTVTSAQKNPTAFYLCASRLQTNANTGELFFGEGSRLTVL.

This clone showed up just once. The chain's CDR3 is CATSDFTTAQETQYF. The CDR3 region has the DNA TGTGCCACCAGTGATTTTACGACAGCCCAAGAGACCCAGTACTTC. The chain uses TRBV24-1 and TRBJ2-5; a possible D gene is TRBD1 (5 bases). V lost 1 base, J lost 1 base, and 9 bases lay in between. CDR1 KGHDR and CDR2 SFDVKD come from the germline V gene. The CDR3 covers 15 residues.

Regarding this clone: The same CDR3 also results from other DNA sequences found in this sample. The chain joins TRBV11-2 to TRBJ2-7; D is possibly TRBD1 (6 bases). The ends were cut back, 4 bases at V and 2 bases at J, with 12 bases in the middle. This CDR3 contains 14 residues. Germline lookup yields CDR1 SGHAT and CDR2 FQNNGV. The DNA for the CDR3 is TGTGCCAGCAGCTCTCTGACAGGAGCCTACGAGCAGTACTTC. Translating gives CASSSLTGAYEQYF.

This chain uses TRBV5-1 with TRBJ2-3; TRBD2 might be the D (6 bases). With 3 bases removed from V and 0 bases from J, the gap between germline ends came to 14 bases. The CDR3 has 16 residues. Germline CDR1 reads SGHRS; CDR2 reads YFSETQ. The CDR3 nucleotides are TGCGCCAGCAGCTCTGAAGGGGACTTTAGCACAGATACGCAGTATTTT. This sequence encodes CASSSEGDFSTDTQYF.

The chain recombines TRBV30 with TRBJ1-2; D is uncertain. The ends were cut back, 8 bases at V and 6 bases at J, with 7 bases in the middle. There are 9 residues in the CDR3. Germline values: CDR1 GTSNPN, CDR2 SVGIG (reference sequence). CDR3 loop: CAEGNGYTF. In DNA form, the CDR3 reads TGTGCCGAGGGCAATGGCTACACCTTC.

The chain combines TRBV21-1 with TRBJ2-7; the tabulated D call, TRBD1, remains unverified against the DNA. TRBV21-1 is a known pseudogene. This CDR3 comprises 17 residues. CDR3: CASSRGRSSGLRKEQYF. CDR3 sequence (DNA): TGTGCCAGCAGCAGGGGGCGTAGCTCGGGCCTACGGAAAGAGCAGTACTTC.

The chain combines TRBV2 with TRBJ2-3, with D possibly matching TRBD2 (6 bases). The V end was cut by 6 bases, the J end by 7 bases, with 14 bases between. The CDR3 contains 13 residues. Germline assignment: CDR1 SNHLY and CDR2 FYNNEI. The DNA of the CDR3 is TGTGCCAGCAGGGCGGGAAGGGGAAATACGCAGTATTTT. Protein product: CASRAGRGNTQYF.

This clone has just a few counts. The chain is built from TRBV28 and TRBJ1-1, with 7 bases matching TRBD1. Germline-derived CDR1 and CDR2 are MDHEN and SYDVKM. This CDR3 is built from 11 residues. V was pared by 4 bases and J by 11 bases, with 4 bases of the junction left unmatched. Here the CDR3 DNA reads TGTGCCAGCAGTTCGGGCAGGGGGGCTTTCTTT. Its translation: CASSSGRGAFF.

V gene TRBV6-5 combines with J gene TRBJ1-2; D may be TRBD1 (5 bases). The CDR3 sequence is 13 residues long. V dropped 6 bases and J dropped 6 bases, with 14 bases sitting between them. CDR1 is MNHEY, CDR2 SVGAGI, per germline. The CDR3 loop is CASSLTVRDGYTF. CDR3 nucleotide sequence: TGTGCCAGCAGCCTGACAGTTAGAGATGGCTACACCTTC.

The CDR3 region has the DNA TGCGCCAGCAGCTTTAGAGAGGGCCCCACTGAAGCTTTCTTT. Translated, it gives CASSFREGPTEAFF. The genes are TRBV5-1 and TRBJ1-1; D not resolved. This CDR3 has 14 amino acids. Germline CDR1 SGHRS, CDR2 YFSETQ. The V and J ends lost 2 bases and 4 bases respectively, with 12 bases between them. The full variable domain, completed using reference TRBV5-1 and TRBJ1-1, is KAGVTQTPRYLIKTRGQQVTLSCSPISGHRSVSWYQQTPGQGLQFLFEYFSETQRNKGNFPGRFSGRQFSNSRSEMNVSTLELGDSALYLCASSFREGPTEAFFGQGTRLTVV.

V usage is TRBV15 and J usage is TRBJ2-7; 8 bases are shared with TRBD2. Unmatched junction bases numbered 8, after V lost 3 bases and J lost 4 bases. This CDR3 has 15 amino acids. Per germline, CDR1 LNHNV and CDR2 YYDKDF (reference sequence). The CDR3 nucleotides are TGTGCCACCAGCAGTCGTAGCGGGGCTGATTACGAGCAGTACTTC. Translated, it gives CATSSRSGADYEQYF.

This clone was recorded a few times. V usage is TRBV28 and J usage is TRBJ1-5; TRBD1 aligns across 9 bases. The CDR3 runs 15 residues. Unmatched junction bases numbered 5, after V lost 3 bases and J lost 5 bases. Germline CDR1 reads MDHEN; CDR2 reads SYDVKM. Written as DNA, the CDR3 is TGTGCCAGCAGTTTCATGGGACAGGGTTATCAGCCCCAGCATTTT. It translates to CASSFMGQGYQPQHF.

This chain joins TRBV7-9 and TRBJ2-3, with TRBD2 identical over 7 bases. The V segment lost 3 bases and the J segment 2 bases; nucleotides outside the gene matches: 5. Germline V gives CDR1 SEHNR, CDR2 FQNEAQ (reference sequence). The CDR3 consists of 15 residues. In nucleotides, the CDR3 is TGTGCCAGCAGCTTGCGACTAGCACTCACAGATACGCAGTATTTT. Amino acid sequence: CASSLRLALTDTQYF.

The chain employs TRBV9 and TRBJ2-3, with a possible D match to TRBD2 (5 bases). V was trimmed by 0 bases and J by 9 bases, leaving 11 bases between them. This CDR3 has 13 residues. CDR1 and CDR2 (germline): SGDLS, YYNGEE. The DNA for the CDR3 is TGTGCCAGCAGCGTAGGCCCCGGGGAGACGCAGTATTTT. It encodes CASSVGPGETQYF. The full variable domain, in which reference TRBV9 and TRBJ2-3 provide the parts outside the CDR3, is DSGVTQTPKHLITATGQRVTLRCSPRSGDLSVYWYQQSLDQGLQFLIQYYNGEERAKGNILERFSAQQFPDLHSELNLSSLELGDSALYFCASSVGPGETQYFGPGTRLTVL.

The V gene is TRBV10-1, the J gene TRBJ2-7; D may be TRBD1 (6 bases). The germline V and J ends were trimmed by 5 bases and 5 bases, with 10 bases remaining between them. CDR3 length: 12 residues. CDR1 is WNHNN, CDR2 SYGVQD, per germline (reference sequence). The CDR3 DNA is TGCGCCAGCAGTCGCGGACAGAACGAGCAGTACTTC. It specifies CASSRGQNEQYF.

This chain links TRBV3-1 (or the pseudogene TRBV3-2) with TRBJ1-1, with D perhaps TRBD1 (6 bases). The CDR3 consists of 13 residues. Germline CDR1 reads LGHDT; CDR2 reads YNNKEL (reference sequence). The V gene lost 1 base and the J gene lost 11 bases, with 14 bases spanning the gap. CDR3 protein: CASSQGLGQSAFF. Here the CDR3 DNA reads TGTGCCAGCAGCCAAGGTCTGGGACAATCGGCTTTCTTT.

The chain employs TRBV7-2 and TRBJ2-1, with TRBD2 matching 9 bases. The CDR3 covers 15 residues. J gave up 4 bases and V 5 bases, and 6 bases lay outside the gene matches. Germline loops: CDR1 SGHTA, CDR2 FQGNSA. CDR3 coding DNA: TGTGCCAGCAGCGCGCGGGGGGGGGATTACAATGAGCAGTTCTTC. Translation gives CASSARGGDYNEQFF.

The CDR3 coding sequence is TGTGCCAGCAGTAGCACAGGGTTTTGGGCCATTCAGTACTTC. Its protein is CASSSTGFWAIQYF. The chain recombines TRBV27 with TRBJ2-4; maybe TRBD1 (6 bases). Trimming took 5 bases from V and 9 from J, leaving 17 bases between them. This CDR3 comprises 14 residues. Germline CDR1 MNHEY, CDR2 SMNVEV (reference sequence).

This clone was counted once. This chain connects TRBV7-9 to TRBJ1-1; D gene unclear. The germline V gene has CDR1 SEHNR and CDR2 FQNEAQ (reference sequence). Between the trimmed V and J ends, which lost 5 bases and 1 base, there was a span of 11 bases. The length of the CDR3 is 14 residues. As DNA, the CDR3 is TGTGCCAGCAGCCTCCAGGCCGCGAACACTGAAGCTTTCTTT. This codes for CASSLQAANTEAFF. Full variable domain (remainder filled in from reference TRBV7-9 and TRBJ1-1): DTGVSQNPRHKITKRGQNVTFRCDPISEHNRLYWYRQTLGQGPEFLTYFQNEAQLEKSRLLSDRFSAERPKGSFSTLEIQRTEQGDSAMYLCASSLQAANTEAFFGQGTRLTVV.

V and J are TRBV7-8 and TRBJ2-7; 10 nucleotides match TRBD1. Germline trimming cut 5 bases from V and 4 bases from J; bases unmatched to any gene: 5. Per the germline V gene, CDR1 is SGHVS and CDR2 is FQNEAQ. CDR3 length: 14 amino acids. DNA for the CDR3: TGTGCCAGCAGCCCGACAGGGGGCGGGTACGAGCAGTACTTC. As protein: CASSPTGGGYEQYF. Full variable domain (missing parts from reference TRBV7-8 and TRBJ2-7): GAGVSQSPRYKVAKRGQDVALRCDPISGHVSLFWYQQALGQGPEFLTYFQNEAQLDKSGLPSDRFFAERPEGSVSTLKIQRTQQEDSAVYLCASSPTGGGYEQYFGPGTRLTVT.

The chain has TRBV9 and TRBJ2-1; a weak D match, TRBD2 (5 bases). The CDR3 is 16 residues long. Germline CDR1 and CDR2: SGDLS and YYNGEE. Trimming removed 2 bases at V and 3 bases at J, with 15 bases between. The CDR3 loop is CASSVGSGSNYNEQFF. CDR3 nucleotides: TGTGCCAGCAGCGTCGGTTCGGGGAGTAACTACAATGAGCAGTTCTTC.

This clone was found once. V and J are TRBV18 and TRBJ2-5; TRBD1 matches at 9 bases. CDR1 and CDR2 from the germline V gene are KGHSH and LQKENI. V shed 5 bases and J 3 bases; nucleotides not matched to a gene: 10. The CDR3 has 16 residues. CDR3 region: CASSSTYRDREETQYF. DNA of the CDR3: TGTGCCAGCTCATCTACTTACCGGGACAGGGAAGAGACCCAGTACTTC.

The CDR3 protein is CASSPVNTGELFF. The CDR3 DNA sequence: TGTGCCAGCTCACCCGTAAACACCGGGGAGCTGTTTTTT. The rearrangement links TRBV18 to TRBJ2-2; D unresolved. The CDR3 covers 13 residues. Trimming cost V 3 bases and J 2 bases, with 4 bases left between them. The germline V gene encodes CDR1 KGHSH and CDR2 LQKENI.